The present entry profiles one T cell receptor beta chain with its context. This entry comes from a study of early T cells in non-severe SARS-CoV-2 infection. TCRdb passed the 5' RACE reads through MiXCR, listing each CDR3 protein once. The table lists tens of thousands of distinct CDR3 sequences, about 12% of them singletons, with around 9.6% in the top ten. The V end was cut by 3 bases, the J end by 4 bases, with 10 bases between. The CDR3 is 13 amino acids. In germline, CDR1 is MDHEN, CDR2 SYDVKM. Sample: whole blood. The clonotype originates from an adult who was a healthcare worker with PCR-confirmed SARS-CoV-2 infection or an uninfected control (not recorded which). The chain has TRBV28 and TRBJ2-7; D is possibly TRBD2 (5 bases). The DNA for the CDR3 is TGTGCCAGCAGTTTCGGAGAGGGATACGAGCAGTACTTC. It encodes CASSFGEGYEQYF.